Sequencing of this TCR beta chain was carried out in a study of cytomegalovirus exposure and HLA in healthy donors. Assay used: immunoSEQ multiplex PCR; TCRdb lists only in-frame clones, some missing. The sample includes 100,000 to 150,000 clones, 94% seen only once; the top ten take 1% to 1.5%. The CDR3 has 15 residues. Germline-derived CDR1 and CDR2 are MDHEN and SYDVKM. V was clipped by 4 bases and J by 3 bases; unmatched bases: 6. The chain is built from TRBV28 and TRBJ1-1, with 9 nucleotides matching TRBD1. The TCR comes from a woman between 18 and 29 years old in good health and CMV-seronegative. The specimen was PBMCs. The CDR3 spells CASSSPQGADTEAFF. Here the CDR3 DNA reads TGTGCCAGCAGTTCCCCACAGGGGGCGGACACTGAAGCTTTCTTT.